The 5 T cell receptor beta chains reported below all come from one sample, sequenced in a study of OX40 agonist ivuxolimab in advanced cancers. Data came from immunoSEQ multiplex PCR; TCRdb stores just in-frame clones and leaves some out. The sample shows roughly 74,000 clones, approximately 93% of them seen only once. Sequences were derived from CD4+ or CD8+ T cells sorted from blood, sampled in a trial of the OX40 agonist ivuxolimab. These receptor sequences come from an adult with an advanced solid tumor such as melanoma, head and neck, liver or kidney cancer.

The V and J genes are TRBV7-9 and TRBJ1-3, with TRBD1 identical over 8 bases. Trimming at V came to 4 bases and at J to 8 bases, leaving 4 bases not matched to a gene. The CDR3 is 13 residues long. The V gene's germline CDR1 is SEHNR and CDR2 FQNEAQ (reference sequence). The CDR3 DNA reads TGTGCCAGCAGCTCAGGGGGCGGGGACACCATATATTTT. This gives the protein CASSSGGGDTIYF.

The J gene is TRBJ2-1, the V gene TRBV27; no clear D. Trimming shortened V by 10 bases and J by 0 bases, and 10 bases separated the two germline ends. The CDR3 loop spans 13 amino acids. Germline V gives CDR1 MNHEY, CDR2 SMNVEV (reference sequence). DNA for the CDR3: TGTGCCACCACAGAAGACTCCTACAATGAGCAGTTCTTC. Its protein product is CATTEDSYNEQFF.

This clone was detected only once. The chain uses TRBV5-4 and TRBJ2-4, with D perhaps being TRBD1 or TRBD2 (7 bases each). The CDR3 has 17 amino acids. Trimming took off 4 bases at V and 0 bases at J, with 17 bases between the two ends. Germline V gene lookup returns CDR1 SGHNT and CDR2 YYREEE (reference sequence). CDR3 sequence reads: CASSATGEGVAKNIQYF. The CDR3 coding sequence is TGTGCCAGCAGCGCAACAGGGGAGGGAGTAGCCAAAAACATTCAGTACTTC.

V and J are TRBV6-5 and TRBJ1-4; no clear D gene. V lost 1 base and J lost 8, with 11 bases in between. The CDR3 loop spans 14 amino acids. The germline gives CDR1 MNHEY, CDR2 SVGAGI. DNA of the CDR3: TGTGCCAGCAGTTACTTTGGCGTTGGGGAAAAACTGTTTTTT. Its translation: CASSYFGVGEKLFF.

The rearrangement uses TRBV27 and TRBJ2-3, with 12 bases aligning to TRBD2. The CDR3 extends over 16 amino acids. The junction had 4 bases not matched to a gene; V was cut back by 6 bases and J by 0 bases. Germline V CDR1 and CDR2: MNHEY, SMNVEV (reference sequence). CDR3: CASSLGLAGSTDTQYF. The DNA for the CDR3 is TGTGCCAGCAGCCTGGGACTAGCGGGCAGCACAGATACGCAGTATTTT.